This T cell receptor beta chain was profiled in a study of cytotoxic CD8 clonotypes in ibrutinib-treated CLL. For the study at large: The patients, roughly ten relapsed/refractory and approximately 14 treatment-naive, included about 18 who were IGHV unmutated. Overall, some 25 responses were partial and 2 complete; following median roughly 72 months, around 15 patients stayed remitted and approximately 12 progressed. General observations from the study: The study found public clonotypes uncommon, contracting or stable on treatment.

This clone showed up just once. Its antigen is currently unknown. The CDR3 consists of 14 residues. V lost 5 bases and J lost 0, with 10 bases in between. Germline V lookup: CDR1 SEHNR, CDR2 FQNEAQ (reference sequence). TCRdb's table, derived via immunoSEQ multiplex PCR, lists solely in-frame clones and lacks some. The sample consists of 330,000 or so clones, 67% of them appearing once. This material consisted of PBMCs, taken after 36 months of ibrutinib treatment. V gene TRBV7-9 combines with J gene TRBJ1-2; D call uncertain. The TCR sequence derives from a human donor with chronic lymphocytic leukemia. CDR3 in amino acids: CASSPGVTNYGYTF. CDR3 DNA: TGTGCCAGCAGCCCGGGAGTGACTAACTATGGCTACACCTTC.